This T cell receptor (beta chain) was obtained from a study of CXCR3-negative and CXCR3-positive naive CD8 T cells. Study outcomes and limitations: CXCR3-positive naive cells had more hydrophobic TRB CDR3s than CXCR3-negative naive cells.

5' RACE with UMI labels generated the TRB cDNA libraries. TCRdb reworked the 5' RACE reads into one entry per CDR3 protein, no DNA. The sample data list some 150,000 distinct CDR3 sequences. On this clonotype: Its antigen is currently unknown.

This CDR3 comprises 19 residues. The germline gives CDR1 ENHRY, CDR2 SYGVKD. Sequencing was performed on naive CXCR3+ CD8+ T cells from blood. Subset here: CD45RO-CCR7+CD27+CD95- naive CD8+ T cells expressing CXCR3 (TNR3+). The chain has TRBV10-3 and TRBJ2-1; there is no DNA to check the TCRdb D call of TRBD2. The sequence came from a human donor in good health. Some clones in this sample may be carry-over from other donors' samples. Here the CDR3 reads CAISNPGLAGASEGNEQFF.